Following are 25 T cell receptor beta chains from one sample sequenced in a study of shared clonotypes between healthy human individuals. Sequencing used immunoSEQ multiplex PCR; TCRdb keeps in-frame clones, though not all of them. The sample has fewer than 650,000 clones; approximately 80% are singletons. The sequenced sample consisted of PBMCs. The source of these receptors is a woman aged 40 to 55 in good health. Some clones in this sample may be carry-over from other donors' samples.

Concerning this clone itself: The same CDR3 can be traced to other DNA sequences in this sample. This rearrangement joins TRBV27 to TRBJ2-3; no reliable D call. Trimming shortened V by 4 bases and J by 6 bases, and 5 bases separated the two germline ends. CDR1 and CDR2 (germline): MNHEY, SMNVEV (reference sequence). The CDR3 extends over 11 amino acids. CDR3 loop: CASSSVDTQYF. DNA of the CDR3: TGTGCCAGCAGTTCGGTGGATACGCAGTATTTT.

The rearrangement joins TRBV2 to TRBJ2-7, with a possible D match to TRBD2 (5 bases). This CDR3 has 16 residues. The V gene lost 5 bases and the J gene lost 2 bases, with 19 bases spanning the gap. CDR1 and CDR2 from the germline V gene are SNHLY and FYNNEI. As DNA, the CDR3 is TGTGCCAGCAGTCCCCGGTTCGGGCAGCGGACCTACGAGCAGTACTTC. Protein: CASSPRFGQRTYEQYF. Filled out from reference TRBV2 and TRBJ2-7, the complete variable domain reads EPEVTQTPSHQVTQMGQEVILRCVPISNHLYFYWYRQILGQKVEFLVSFYNNEISEKSEIFDDQFSVERPDGSNFTLKIRSTKLEDSAMYFCASSPRFGQRTYEQYFGPGTRLTVT.

The chain links TRBV29-1 to TRBJ2-3, with 8 bases aligning to TRBD2. Germline V lookup: CDR1 SQVTM, CDR2 ANQGSEA. The CDR3 has 13 residues. V gave up 3 bases and J gave up 6 bases; unmatched junction bases: 5. CDR3 in amino acids: CSVEISGKDTQYF. The DNA for the CDR3 is TGCAGCGTTGAGATTAGCGGGAAGGATACGCAGTATTTT.

The chain uses TRBV9 and TRBJ2-7; 7 nucleotides align to TRBD1. Losses at the gene ends were 4 bases for V and 4 bases for J; bases not matched to a gene: 8. The CDR3 totals 14 residues. In germline, CDR1 is SGDLS, CDR2 YYNGEE. In nucleotides, the CDR3 is TGTGCCAGCAGCAACCGGGACAGCGAGTACGAGCAGTACTTC. This sequence encodes CASSNRDSEYEQYF.

A note on this clone: This is likely an artifact of a read error, given a far larger clone one base away. CDR3 amino acids: CAGSRTDQPQHF. In DNA form, the CDR3 reads TGTGCCGGCAGCCGGACTGATCAGCCCCAGCATTTT. This chain connects TRBV7-9 to TRBJ1-5; D is undetermined. Per the germline V gene, CDR1 is SEHNR and CDR2 is FQNEAQ (reference sequence). The CDR3 has 12 amino acids. Based on the CDR3 plus reference TRBV7-9 and TRBJ1-5, the full variable domain is DTGVSQNPRHKITKRGQNVTFRCDPISEHNRLYWYRQTLGQGPEFLTYFQNEAQLEKSRLLSDRFSAERPKGSFSTLEIQRTEQGDSAMYLCAGSRTDQPQHFGDGTRLSIL.

This chain uses TRBV14 with TRBJ2-7; D unclear. CDR1 is SGHDN, CDR2 FVKESK, per germline. The CDR3 spans 13 residues. V was trimmed by 1 base and J by 6 bases, leaving 10 bases between them. The CDR3 DNA sequence: TGTGCCAGCAGCCAAGGTTGGCGTGGCGAGCAGTACTTC. Protein sequence: CASSQGWRGEQYF.

This chain uses TRBV9 with TRBJ2-3, with 7 nucleotides matching TRBD1. Germline V lookup: CDR1 SGDLS, CDR2 YYNGEE. This CDR3 contains 16 residues. V shed 3 bases, J shed 0 bases, and the junction held 7 bases outside the gene matches. Here the CDR3 DNA reads TGTGCCAGCAGCGGCGACAGGGACCCTAGCACAGATACGCAGTATTTT. Protein product: CASSGDRDPSTDTQYF. Based on the CDR3 plus reference TRBV9 and TRBJ2-3, the full variable domain is DSGVTQTPKHLITATGQRVTLRCSPRSGDLSVYWYQQSLDQGLQFLIQYYNGEERAKGNILERFSAQQFPDLHSELNLSSLELGDSALYFCASSGDRDPSTDTQYFGPGTRLTVL.

Details on this clone: This likely came from a read error, as a far larger clone is one base away. Other DNA sequences within the sample encode an identical CDR3. This sequence joins TRBV6-6 and TRBJ1-2; TRBD1 agrees at 7 bases. CDR3 length: 14 amino acids. Germline lookup yields CDR1 MNHNY and CDR2 SVGAGI (reference sequence). CDR3: CASSTTGVNYGYTF. In DNA, the CDR3 is TGTGCCAGCAGCACCACAGGGGTTAACTATGGCTACACCTTT.

V gene TRBV5-1 combines with J gene TRBJ2-7; no clear D. The ends were cut back, 0 bases at V and 2 bases at J, with 18 bases in the middle. The CDR3 is 17 amino acids. Germline lookup yields CDR1 SGHRS and CDR2 YFSETQ. The CDR3 spells CASSLDSAATLTYEQYF. The CDR3 DNA reads TGCGCCAGCAGCTTGGATTCAGCAGCCACTTTAACCTACGAGCAGTACTTC.

With respect to this clone: A single base separates this from a much larger clone, so it may be a read error. V gene TRBV29-1 combines with J gene TRBJ2-5; D may be TRBD2 (5 bases). The CDR3 is 11 residues long. The germline V and J ends were trimmed by 7 bases and 3 bases, with 9 bases remaining between them. Germline V CDR1 and CDR2: SQVTM, ANQGSEA. CDR3: CSAFGEETQYF. DNA for the CDR3: TGCAGCGCTTTCGGGGAAGAGACCCAGTACTTC.

The chain employs TRBV5-1 and TRBJ2-2; 8 nucleotides line up with TRBD2. From germline, CDR1 is SGHRS and CDR2 YFSETQ. CDR3 length equals 15 residues. V dropped 2 bases and J dropped 4; count of bases not matched to a gene: 4. In DNA, the CDR3 is TGCGCCAGCAGCTTCTGGACTAGCTCCACCGGGGAGCTGTTTTTT. Protein product: CASSFWTSSTGELFF.

Worth noting for this clone: The sample has other DNA sequences that encode this CDR3 too. This chain uses TRBV18 with TRBJ1-3; D remains unclear. Germline-derived CDR1 and CDR2 are KGHSH and LQKENI. Trimming removed 0 bases from V and 1 base from J, with 7 bases in between. The CDR3 is made up of 15 amino acids. The CDR3 sequence: CASSPPTLSGNTIYF. The CDR3 DNA reads as TGTGCCAGCTCACCACCGACGTTATCTGGAAACACCATATATTTT.

This clone was seen a single time. The chain has TRBV5-4 and TRBJ1-2; no clear D gene. The CDR3 sequence is 15 residues long. The V gene lost 5 bases and the J gene lost 4 bases, with 18 bases spanning the gap. CDR1 and CDR2 (germline): SGHNT, YYREEE (reference sequence). CDR3 sequence: CASRSGVAVGYGYTF. In nucleotides, the CDR3 is TGTGCCAGCAGATCCGGTGTGGCCGTCGGCTATGGCTACACCTTC. The whole variable domain, filled in from reference TRBV5-4 and TRBJ1-2, reads ETGVTQSPTHLIKTRGQQVTLRCSSQSGHNTVSWYQQALGQGPQFIFQYYREEENGRGNFPPRFSGLQFPNYSSELNVNALELDDSALYLCASRSGVAVGYGYTFGSGTRLTVV.

V gene TRBV9 combines with J gene TRBJ2-1; TRBD2 matches 9 bases. The junction had 11 bases not matched to a gene; V was cut back by 4 bases and J by 9 bases. The CDR3 spans 15 residues. Germline V gene data show CDR1 as SGDLS and CDR2 as YYNGEE. CDR3 sequence reads: CASSRDSGSRGEQFF. The CDR3 DNA is TGTGCCAGCAGCCGCGATAGCGGGAGTAGGGGTGAGCAGTTCTTC. The full variable domain, its missing parts supplied by reference TRBV9 and TRBJ2-1, is DSGVTQTPKHLITATGQRVTLRCSPRSGDLSVYWYQQSLDQGLQFLIQYYNGEERAKGNILERFSAQQFPDLHSELNLSSLELGDSALYFCASSRDSGSRGEQFFGPGTRLTVL.

This chain uses TRBV4-2 with TRBJ1-5; 7 bases are shared with TRBD1. The CDR3 has 13 residues. The germline CDR1 and CDR2 sequences are LGHNA and YNFKEQ. The J segment lost 5 bases and the V segment lost 8 bases, leaving 6 bases of the junction unmatched. CDR3 nucleotide sequence: TGTGCCAGCGGCAGGGGGACTCATCAGCCCCAGCATTTT. The encoded protein is CASGRGTHQPQHF.

This clone occurred a few times. The chain joins TRBV18 to TRBJ1-2; tentatively, D is TRBD1 (5 bases). The V and J ends lost 3 bases and 2 bases respectively, with 7 bases between them. CDR3 length: 13 residues. Germline V gene sequence: CDR1 KGHSH, CDR2 LQKENI. CDR3 region: CASSPRQNYGYTF. As DNA, the CDR3 is TGTGCCAGCTCACCTCGACAGAACTATGGCTACACCTTC.

This chain links TRBV6-6 with TRBJ1-2; D is uncertain. V shed 2 bases and J shed 3 bases, with 7 bases lying between them. Looked up from germline, CDR1 is MNHNY and CDR2 is SVGAGI (reference sequence). This CDR3 has 13 residues. The DNA for the CDR3 is TGTGCCAGCAGTTACGATCAGGACTATGGCTACACCTTC. Its translation is CASSYDQDYGYTF.

This clone was recorded at least ten times. This chain joins TRBV18 and TRBJ2-7, with TRBD1 matching 9 bases. The CDR3 is made up of 20 amino acids. The J segment lost 2 bases and the V segment lost 3 bases, leaving 20 bases of the junction unmatched. CDR1 and CDR2 (germline): KGHSH, LQKENI. In DNA form, the CDR3 reads TGTGCCAGCTCACCCCTTCACCCAATTTCCGGGACAGGGCTCCCCTACGAGCAGTACTTC. It codes for CASSPLHPISGTGLPYEQYF.

The V call is TRBV2, the J call TRBJ2-7, with D tentatively TRBD1 or TRBD2 (5 bases each). The V end lost 8 bases, the J end lost 2 bases, and 13 bases lay between the germline ends. This CDR3 region has 13 residues. CDR1 is SNHLY and CDR2 is FYNNEI in the germline V gene. In nucleotides, the CDR3 is TGTGCCAGCCACGGGGCACGTACCTACGAGCAGTACTTC. Translating gives CASHGARTYEQYF.

This rearrangement joins TRBV5-1 to TRBJ2-5; tentative D call: TRBD2 (5 bases). V gave up 4 bases and J gave up 3 bases, with 10 bases separating them. The length of the CDR3 is 13 residues. The germline V gene encodes CDR1 SGHRS and CDR2 YFSETQ. This CDR3 reads CASSPGSEETQYF. CDR3 sequence (DNA): TGCGCCAGCAGCCCGGGGAGTGAAGAGACCCAGTACTTC.

V and J are TRBV5-1 and TRBJ2-7, with TRBD1 identical over 9 bases. The V gene end was trimmed by 0 bases and the J gene end by 3 bases; junction bases not matched to a gene: 1. In germline, CDR1 is SGHRS, CDR2 YFSETQ. The CDR3 length is 14 residues. The CDR3 DNA is TGCGCCAGCAGCTTGGGGGACAGGGTCTACGAGCAGTACTTC. Translating gives CASSLGDRVYEQYF.

This chain joins TRBV7-3 and TRBJ2-6; TRBD1 matches 7 bases. This CDR3 is 18 amino acids long. CDR1 and CDR2 from the germline V gene are SGHTA and FQGTGA. Trimming cost V 4 bases and J 0 bases; bases outside gene matches: 9. As DNA, the CDR3 is TGTGCCAGCAGCTACACCGGGACAGCCCGCTCTGGGGCCAACGTCCTGACTTTC. Residues: CASSYTGTARSGANVLTF.

The rearrangement links TRBV6-4 to TRBJ1-2, with TRBD1 identical over 7 bases. The CDR3 totals 18 residues. Germline CDR1 and CDR2: MRHNA and SNTAGT. With V trimmed by 3 bases and J by 6 bases, 19 bases remained unmatched. The CDR3 loop is CASSDDFRQGVDKDGYTF. CDR3 DNA sequence: TGTGCCAGCAGTGATGATTTCCGACAGGGAGTAGACAAGGATGGCTACACCTTC.

This chain uses TRBV18 with TRBJ2-2; possibly TRBD1 for D (5 bases). The CDR3 covers 16 residues. Trimming cost V 3 bases and J 0 bases, with 11 bases left between them. CDR1 is KGHSH, CDR2 LQKENI, per germline. CDR3 loop: CASSPTTVSNTGELFF. The CDR3 DNA reads TGTGCCAGCTCACCGACGACAGTCTCGAACACCGGGGAGCTGTTTTTT.

The chain uses TRBV28 and TRBJ2-3; 10 bases are a match to TRBD2. Germline V lookup: CDR1 MDHEN, CDR2 SYDVKM. The J segment lost 4 bases and the V segment lost 1 base, leaving 5 bases of the junction unmatched. This CDR3 is built from 16 residues. The CDR3 here is CASSLSSGSTPDTQYF. CDR3 bases: TGTGCCAGCAGTTTATCTAGCGGGAGTACCCCAGATACGCAGTATTTT.